This T cell receptor (beta chain) emerged from a study of spatial heterogeneity in lung cancer (dated by TCRdb to 2018 to 2020). Broadly, across the study: Donors were some 67 patients with early-stage, untreated non-small cell lung cancer from the lung TRACERx cohort. Beta-chain transcripts were consistently detected in greater numbers than alpha-chain transcripts, which likely reflected higher beta-chain transcript abundance. Nonsynonymous mutation counts, determined by whole-exome sequencing of tumor tissue, were related to TCR repertoire features. At surgery, 220 tumor regions, fewer than 85 matched nontumor lung samples and 45 to 60 PBMC samples were TCR-sequenced for both alpha and beta chains. In the raw uncorrected reads, each unique combination of TCR and UMI appeared more than ten times on average. Follow-up PBMC samples were sequenced whenever available, with the median time to follow-up being 2 to 3 years after resection. In non-small cell lung cancer, the study made a quantitative comparison of TCR alpha and beta repertoires among multiple tumor regions, matched nontumor lung and blood.

The research as a whole found: Ubiquitous expanded tumor TCRs showed up in blood more often at tumor resection than at routine follow-up. Confirming at a functional level the hypothesis that regional TCRs recognize regional mutations was considered to require additional single-cell paired TCR alpha and beta sequencing. Only roughly 15 patients were included in comparisons of baseline and follow-up blood repertoires.

The germline V gene encodes CDR1 KGHDR and CDR2 SFDVKD. The CDR3 covers 16 residues, taking in both the cysteine and the phenylalanine. Only the CDR3 DNA is retained, 48 bases long and in frame from the first base. V and J are trimmed by 6 bases and 8 bases, and the gene matches miss 15 bases of the junction. This clonotype was picked up a small number of times. The clone's antigen remains unknown. The sample holds no much larger clone one base away, and base qualities are not on file. Library preparation used 5' RACE. These reads were obtained on a NextSeq 500. The TCR library protocol attached a unique molecular identifier to each TCR cDNA molecule to allow correction of PCR and sequencing errors. The study's own analysis went as follows. TCR identification, UMI-based error correction and CDR3 extraction were performed with Decombinator tools. Expanded TCRs were defined as those above a frequency of 2 per 1,000, corresponding to the top 1% of the tumor frequency distribution. Renyi diversity was calculated using the R vegan package after each repertoire was subsampled 100 times to 5,000 TCRs. CDR3 similarity networks were built from amino acid triplet string-kernel similarity, with CDR3s being connected when pairwise similarity was above 0.82. TCRdb took the public reads, trimmed them with fastp at Q25, ran MiXCR for clone calling and kept in-frame beta chains. When rows share a CDR3 protein, they turn into one entry using the most common DNA and genes. The V and J calls were determined by TCRdb, not by the authors. This sample is represented by roughly 120,000 distinct CDR3 sequences; 12% of them were singletons. The ten largest clonotypes hold roughly 15% of the sample.

In light of the paper, this sample's time point label describes: blood at routine non-recurrence follow-up after resection. TCR sequencing used whole RNA extracted from tumor and nontumor lung tissue, or from cryopreserved PBMC samples, without cell sorting. A patient was chosen for TCR sequencing only when enough RNA was available from at least two tumor regions. Here the sequenced sample was PBMCs, taken at follow-up. The rearrangement joined TRBV24-1 to TRBJ2-1; TRBD2 lines up with 7 middle nucleotides. The source of this sequence is a male donor with early-stage non-small cell lung cancer. The CDR3: CATSSLLGGRDDEQFF. At the DNA level, the sequence is TGTGCCACCAGTTCGCTTCTCGGGGGGAGAGACGATGAGCAGTTCTTC.